This T cell receptor beta chain was identified during a study of blood T cells in healthy people across ages. As for this clonotype: The antigen is unknown.

V was pared by 1 base and J by 0 bases, with 13 bases between. The CDR3 totals 16 residues. Germline V gene data show CDR1 as SGHRS and CDR2 as YFSETQ. Primed by a sample-barcoded 5' primer and a J-beta primer mix, a second PCR proceeded for about 6 to 12 cycles. Each CDR3 protein is one row after TCRdb ran MiXCR on the 5' RACE reads. The sample shows over 700,000 distinct CDR3 sequences, around 25% of them seen only once. Study observations and caveats: There was a strong correlation between TCR beta diversity and naive T cell percentage.

These data were also reused for a study on T cells of mothers and their children.

This rearrangement joins TRBV5-1 to TRBJ1-1; D possibly corresponds to TRBD1 (6 bases). This clonotype was sampled from a boy between 10 and 17 years old in good health. Sequencing was performed on blood. CDR3 coding DNA: TGCGCCAGCAGCTTGAGATGGACAGACATGAACACTGAAGCTTTCTTT. Translating it yields CASSLRWTDMNTEAFF. The whole variable domain, remainder taken from reference TRBV5-1 and TRBJ1-1, is KAGVTQTPRYLIKTRGQQVTLSCSPISGHRSVSWYQQTPGQGLQFLFEYFSETQRNKGNFPGRFSGRQFSNSRSEMNVSTLELGDSALYLCASSLRWTDMNTEAFFGQGTRLTVV.